This paragraph covers one T cell receptor (beta chain) sequence. Its antigen is as yet unknown. Each sample contained roughly 0.9-10 million cryopreserved PBMC, thawed before DNA extraction. This sample stems from a study of long-term antiretroviral therapy in people with HIV. Overall study: It was about a decade after the earliest samples that the 2015 immediate-ART recommendation appeared. Study observations and caveats: Despite increasing after ART, diversity remained lower than that of transplant donor controls.

A v3.0 immunoSEQ assay was performed at survey level. Some clones are missing from TCRdb's copy, which holds only in-frame ones; the method was immunoSEQ multiplex PCR. The sample lists 25,000 to 35,000 clones; about 90% were seen once. V was cut by 2 bases and J by 6 bases, with 17 bases left in between. Germline-derived CDR1 and CDR2 are LGHNA and YSLEER. This CDR3 region has 16 residues. V usage is TRBV4-3 and J usage is TRBJ2-1; either TRBD1 or TRBD2 may fit D (6 bases each). The sample in question was unsorted PBMCs, obtained 2 years after starting antiretroviral therapy. The origin of this receptor is a man aged 45-65 years with HIV. CDR3 protein: CASSQLPKGGINEQFF. For the CDR3, the DNA is TGCGCCAGCAGCCAACTCCCCAAAGGGGGGATCAATGAGCAGTTCTTC.